This TCR beta chain was sequenced in a study of regulatory T cells in long-lasting Graves disease. General study points: Less diverse TCR repertoires were seen in persistent Graves' patients than in newly diagnosed ones.

Time point defined: newly diagnosed GD, antithyroid drugs for less than 3 months. PBMC RNA was the source of the TCR library. This clonotype was picked up a small number of times. Its antigen remains unknown. Libraries of TCR beta came from iRepertoire HTBI primers plus Arm-PCR of CDR3 regions. One entry per CDR3 protein, called by TCRdb with MiXCR from the multiplex PCR reads. The data show about 540,000 distinct CDR3 sequences, 13% seen once. Per germline, CDR1 SQVTM and CDR2 ANQGSEA. The J segment lost 0 bases and the V segment lost 5 bases, leaving 7 bases of the junction unmatched. The CDR3 runs to 15 residues. This same sample was also part of a study on T cells in Graves' hyperthyroidism and ophthalmopathy.

The chain uses TRBV29-1 and TRBJ2-5; the match to TRBD2 covers 9 bases. The TCR originated in a man aged 25-45 years with Graves disease. The sample here was peripheral blood mononuclear cells (PBMCs), taken at new diagnosis, from a patient treated with antithyroid drugs. This CDR3 reads CSVMGTSRDQETQYF. Here the CDR3 DNA reads TGCAGCGTTATGGGGACTAGCAGGGACCAAGAGACCCAGTACTTC.